A single sample is the source of the 25 T cell receptor beta chains below, sequenced in a study of T-cell reconstitution after alpha-beta-depleted transplantation in children. The TCRbeta library was prepared with unique molecular identifiers. TCRdb re-analysed the PCR reads in MiXCR, keeping a single row per CDR3 protein. The table includes hundreds of thousands of distinct CDR3 sequences, 8.2% detected once. Sequences were derived from PBMCs, mostly from graft donor cells, sampled 180 days after TCRalphabeta/CD19-depleted stem cell transplant. The receptor source for this set is a male patient between 10 and 17 years old who had a stem cell transplant for acute lymphoblastic leukemia, so the T cells may come from the graft donor.

The table lists this clonotype with many counts. This chain links TRBV12-3 or TRBV12-4 with TRBJ2-1; 9 positions match TRBD2. The CDR3 length is 13 residues. Unmatched junction bases numbered 6, after V lost 6 bases and J lost 9 bases. The CDR3 DNA reads as TGTGCCAGCAGCCTTAGCGGGGGTGGTGAGCAGTTCTTC. This encodes CASSLSGGGEQFF.

Details on this clonotype: A read error may explain this, as a much larger clone is one base away. V usage is TRBV5-6 and J usage is TRBJ2-3, with D unresolved. The CDR3 has 13 amino acids. Germline V gene sequence: CDR1 SGHDT, CDR2 YYEEEE. With 4 bases removed from V and 10 bases from J, the gap between germline ends came to 16 bases. The CDR3 sequence: CASSPPSISPQYF. The CDR3 coding sequence is TGTGCCAGCAGCCCACCCAGCATTTCGCCGCAGTATTTT. Full variable domain (remainder filled in from reference TRBV5-6 and TRBJ2-3): DAGVTQSPTHLIKTRGQQVTLRCSPKSGHDTVSWYQQALGQGPQFIFQYYEEEERQRGNFPDRFSGHQFPNYSSELNVNALLLGDSALYLCASSPPSISPQYFGPGTRLTVL.

The table lists this clonotype with many counts. The V and J genes are TRBV14 and TRBJ2-7, with 7 nucleotides matching TRBD2. The germline V gene has CDR1 SGHDN and CDR2 FVKESK. The CDR3 is 17 residues long. The trim removed 0 bases at V and 2 bases at J, leaving 10 bases unmatched. The chain's CDR3 is CASSQDGRGSRPYEQYF. In DNA form, the CDR3 reads TGTGCCAGCAGCCAAGATGGACGCGGGAGTAGACCCTACGAGCAGTACTTC. The whole variable domain, remainder taken from reference TRBV14 and TRBJ2-7, is EAGVTQFPSHSVIEKGQTVTLRCDPISGHDNLYWYRRVMGKEIKFLLHFVKESKQDESGMPNNRFLAERTGGTYSTLKVQPAELEDSGVYFCASSQDGRGSRPYEQYFGPGTRLTVT.

This clonotype was seen repeatedly, ten times or more. Here the CDR3 DNA reads TGCGCCAGCAGCCAAGAAGCAGCCCTACACAACACCGGGGAGCTGTTTTTT. As protein: CASSQEAALHNTGELFF. The chain joins TRBV4-3 to TRBJ2-2; D gene uncertain. Germline lookup yields CDR1 LGHNA and CDR2 YSLEER. This CDR3 contains 17 residues. Trimming pared 0 bases from V and 2 bases from J, leaving 13 bases between.

This clonotype appeared many times. This rearrangement joins TRBV20-1 to TRBJ2-1; D possibly corresponds to TRBD2 (6 bases). Per germline, CDR1 DFQATT and CDR2 SNEGSKA (reference sequence). Trimming cost V 0 bases and J 7 bases, with 16 bases left between them. The CDR3 extends over 15 amino acids. For the CDR3, the DNA is TGCAGTGCTAGAGATCCCCGGGAGACGAAAAATGAGCAGTTCTTC. Encoded protein: CSARDPRETKNEQFF.

This clonotype was recorded at least ten times. CDR3 in DNA: TGCGCCAGCAGCCCCGGGACGGCGGGCGATGAGCAGTTCTTC. The encoded protein is CASSPGTAGDEQFF. The V and J genes are TRBV5-1 and TRBJ2-1; D possibly uses TRBD1 or TRBD2 (5 bases each). Trimming left V 4 bases short and J 8 bases short, with 16 bases between. The length of the CDR3 is 14 residues. Germline V gives CDR1 SGHRS, CDR2 YFSETQ.

This clonotype was counted at least ten times. This chain uses TRBV7-6 with TRBJ1-1, with no clear D. The CDR3 runs to 14 residues. Germline CDR1 is SGHVS and CDR2 is FNYEAQ. Trimming removed 5 bases at V and 0 bases at J, with 10 bases between. The CDR3 nucleotides read TGTGCCAGCAGCGCAGACGGGTTGAACACTGAAGCTTTCTTT. Translated, it gives CASSADGLNTEAFF.

This clonotype was seen many times. The CDR3 DNA follows: TGTGCCAGCAGCTTAAGGGACCGTCAGGCCAACGTCCTGACTTTC. It specifies CASSLRDRQANVLTF. This chain links TRBV5-4 with TRBJ2-6; D is tentatively TRBD1 or TRBD2 (5 bases each). Germline assignment: CDR1 SGHNT and CDR2 YYREEE (reference sequence). V was trimmed by 2 bases and J by 6 bases, leaving 12 bases between them. CDR3 size: 15 residues.

This clonotype was observed at least ten times. The gene calls are TRBV12-5 and TRBJ2-5; TRBD1 matches 11 bases. CDR1 LGHNT and CDR2 FRNRAP come from the germline V gene. This CDR3 comprises 17 residues. V lost 1 base to trimming and J lost 2 bases; unmatched junction nucleotides: 6. CDR3 residues: CASGLAGQGARQETQYF. The CDR3 nucleotides are TGTGCTAGTGGTTTGGCCGGACAGGGGGCGCGACAAGAGACCCAGTACTTC.

There are many counts of this clonotype. The chain carries TRBV28 and TRBJ1-5, with D perhaps matching TRBD1 (5 bases). The V and J ends lost 3 bases and 7 bases respectively, with 7 bases between them. Germline V gives CDR1 MDHEN, CDR2 SYDVKM. The length of the CDR3 is 12 residues. CDR3 nucleotide sequence: TGTGCCAGCAGTTTTAGGGGACAGCCCCAGCATTTT. Its translation: CASSFRGQPQHF.

This clonotype appeared many times. The chain is built from TRBV12-3 or TRBV12-4 and TRBJ1-2; D not certain. V gave up 1 base and J gave up 8 bases, with 11 bases separating them. The CDR3 contains 13 residues. CDR3 coding DNA: TGTGCCAGCAGTTTAGATGGGCCCTGGGGCTACACCTTC. Translated, it gives CASSLDGPWGYTF.

This clonotype has only a few counts. The V and J genes are TRBV5-4 and TRBJ2-3; D gene ambiguous. Trimming shortened V by 6 bases and J by 6 bases, and 11 bases separated the two germline ends. The germline gives CDR1 SGHNT, CDR2 YYREEE (reference sequence). CDR3 length equals 12 residues. CDR3 loop: CASTYLGDTQYF. CDR3 in DNA: TGTGCCAGCACATATCTAGGGGATACGCAGTATTTT.

This clonotype was recorded many times. The J gene is TRBJ1-3, the V gene TRBV12-3 or TRBV12-4; D remains unclear. Deletions cut 7 bases from V and 5 bases from J, with 15 bases between. The CDR3 length is 14 residues. This CDR3 reads CASTATGRRNTIYF. CDR3 DNA sequence: TGTGCCAGCACCGCGACGGGCCGTAGAAACACCATATATTTT.

This clonotype appeared many times. The chain is built from TRBV15 and TRBJ2-5; 10 positions agree with TRBD1. CDR3 size: 18 residues. Germline V gene lookup returns CDR1 LNHNV and CDR2 YYDKDF (reference sequence). Unmatched junction bases numbered 12, after V lost 4 bases and J lost 1 base. The CDR3 loop is CATSKMKTGTGVQETQYF. For the CDR3, the DNA is TGTGCCACCAGCAAAATGAAAACCGGGACAGGGGTCCAAGAGACCCAGTACTTC.

This clonotype was found a few times. The chain employs TRBV20-1 and TRBJ1-1; 9 bases agree with TRBD1. The ends lost 6 bases at V and 5 bases at J; junction bases unmatched: 10. Germline-derived CDR1 and CDR2 are DFQATT and SNEGSKA (reference sequence). This CDR3 spans 14 amino acids. The CDR3 sequence: CSALKTGGETEAFF. CDR3 DNA: TGCAGTGCCCTGAAGACAGGGGGAGAGACTGAAGCTTTCTTT.

This clonotype has ten or more counts. This chain connects TRBV4-2 to TRBJ2-3; 8 bases align to TRBD2. Trimming cost V 1 base and J 2 bases; bases outside gene matches: 5. In germline, CDR1 is LGHNA, CDR2 YNFKEQ. This CDR3 is 16 amino acids long. The CDR3 coding sequence is TGTGCCAGCAGCCAAGCTATAGCGGGGCTCACAGATACGCAGTATTTT. Its translation: CASSQAIAGLTDTQYF.

Ten or more counts support this clonotype. This chain uses TRBV7-2 with TRBJ2-7; D not resolved. CDR1 SGHTA and CDR2 FQGNSA come from the germline V gene. CDR3 length equals 14 residues. Trimming left V 6 bases short and J 5 bases short, with 17 bases between. DNA for the CDR3: TGTGCCAGCAGGAGTGGCGACCAAGGCAACGAGCAGTACTTC. Translating it yields CASRSGDQGNEQYF.

With regard to this clonotype: Just one base apart from a much larger clone, this may be a read error. The chain employs TRBV7-8 and TRBJ1-5; 7 bases fit TRBD1. CDR1 and CDR2 from the germline V gene are SGHVS and FQNEAQ. This CDR3 region has 17 residues. The CDR3 loop is CASSPLTTGNSNKPQHF. In DNA, the CDR3 is TGTGCCAGCAGCCCCCTAACGACAGGGAATAGCAATAAGCCCCAGCATTTT. The variable domain in full, completed from reference TRBV7-8 and TRBJ1-5, reads GAGVSQSPRYKVAKRGQDVALRCDPISGHVSLFWYQQALGQGPEFLTYFQNEAQLDKSGLPSDRFFAERPEGSVSTLKIQRTQQEDSAVYLCASSPLTTGNSNKPQHFGDGTRLSIL.

This clonotype showed up many times. The chain joins TRBV11-2 to TRBJ2-5; a possible D gene is TRBD2 (6 bases). CDR1 is SGHAT, CDR2 FQNNGV, per germline. V lost 1 base and J 5 bases, leaving 14 bases between the germline ends. This CDR3 spans 15 amino acids. The CDR3 nucleotides read TGTGCCAGCAGCTTAGGTTCTTTAGCGGCGGAGACCCAGTACTTC. Its protein is CASSLGSLAAETQYF.

This chain connects TRBV11-3 to TRBJ2-2; 13 bases match TRBD2. The CDR3 loop spans 17 amino acids. The V gene's germline CDR1 is SGHNT and CDR2 YENEEA. J was trimmed by 5 bases and V by 4 bases; bases with no gene match: 7. CDR3 protein: CASSSAGTSGNTGELFF. Written as DNA, the CDR3 is TGTGCCAGCAGCTCGGCCGGGACTAGCGGGAATACCGGGGAGCTGTTTTTT.

This clonotype was counted ten times or more. The V gene is TRBV6-5, the J gene TRBJ1-1; D ambiguous. CDR1 is MNHEY and CDR2 is SVGAGI in the germline V gene. V lost 0 bases and J lost 4, with 18 bases in between. This CDR3 comprises 17 residues. The CDR3 nucleotides are TGTGCCAGCAGTTACTCAGGGCAACCTAGAGGGATCACTGAAGCTTTCTTT. As protein: CASSYSGQPRGITEAFF.

In its sample, this clonotype was seen many times. The chain combines TRBV7-2 with TRBJ2-1; tentatively, D is TRBD1 (6 bases). Looked up from germline, CDR1 is SGHTA and CDR2 is FQGNSA. Trimming pared 1 base from V and 5 bases from J, leaving 12 bases between. The length of the CDR3 is 15 residues. CDR3 amino acids: CASSLGAQGNNEQFF. The CDR3 nucleotides are TGTGCCAGCAGCTTAGGGGCACAGGGTAACAATGAGCAGTTCTTC.

Regarding this clonotype: Possible read error: a much larger clone is one base away. This chain joins TRBV29-1 and TRBJ2-7; a weak D match, TRBD1 (6 bases). CDR3 length equals 13 residues. Germline CDR1 reads SQVTM; CDR2 reads ANQGSEA. The CDR3, as DNA: TGCAGCGTCCGGCCGGGACACCTCTACGAGGAGTACTTC. Amino acids: CSVRPGHLYEEYF.

Notes on this clonotype: With a much larger clone just one base away, this may be a read error. The chain couples TRBV7-9 to TRBJ2-7, with TRBD2 matching over 9 bases. This CDR3 region has 16 residues. Germline values: CDR1 SEHNR, CDR2 FQNEAQ (reference sequence). J was trimmed by 1 base and V by 4 bases; bases with no gene match: 8. Here the CDR3 reads CASSSTSSGDSYEQYF. In DNA, the CDR3 is TGTGCCAGCAGCTCTACCTCTAGCGGGGATTCCTACGAGCAGTACTTC. Full variable domain (rest looked up from reference TRBV7-9 and TRBJ2-7): DTGVSQNPRHKITKRGQNVTFRCDPISEHNRLYWYRQTLGQGPEFLTYFQNEAQLEKSRLLSDRFSAERPKGSFSTLEIQRTEQGDSAMYLCASSSTSSGDSYEQYFGPGTRLTVT.

Points on this clonotype: This may be a read error, as it is one base from a much larger clone. V usage is TRBV5-4 and J usage is TRBJ1-6; D gene ambiguous. Germline lookup yields CDR1 SGHNT and CDR2 YYREEE (reference sequence). The CDR3 totals 14 residues. V lost 0 bases, J lost 11 bases, and 12 bases lay in between. CDR3 amino acids: CASSLGALGAPLHF. The CDR3 coding sequence is TGTGCCAGCAGCTTGGGGGCTCTTGGGGCACCCCTCCACTTT.